This T cell receptor (beta chain) was captured by sequencing in a study of blood T cell repertoires in COVID-19. Methods used by the authors: Nucleated cell number was recorded as an estimate derived from reference gene primer amplification. The table came from immunoSEQ multiplex PCR; TCRdb's copy has only in-frame clones and leaves some out. The V and J calls and clone size are taken from that table; D and trimming were inferred from the DNA. The top ten clones hold roughly 8% of a sample with about 200,000 clones, roughly four fifths of them seen once. V lost 4 bases to trimming and J lost 3 bases; unmatched junction nucleotides: 19. Germline CDR1 and CDR2: LGHNA and YNFKEQ. The CDR3 contains 20 residues.

The receptor was isolated from a woman aged 45 to 65 with active or convalescent COVID-19. The chain uses TRBV4-2 and TRBJ2-1, with 9 bases matching TRBD2. Sequences were obtained from peripheral blood. CDR3 amino acids: CASSRGPLGLAGLIYNEQFF. CDR3 in DNA: TGTGCCAGCAGCCGTGGCCCGTTGGGGCTAGCGGGACTGATCTACAATGAGCAGTTCTTC.